These 22 T cell receptor beta chains were all obtained from the same sample, sequenced in a study of blood T cell repertoires in COVID-19. TCRdb keeps only in-frame clones here, not all; method: immunoSEQ multiplex PCR. This table has some 270,000 clones, 75% to 90% appearing once. The specimen was PBMCs or T cells enriched from blood (not recorded which). These TCRs come from a middle-aged woman who had recovered from COVID-19.

The V and J genes are TRBV24-1 and TRBJ1-5; D not certain. Trimming shortened V by 3 bases and J by 0 bases, and 17 bases separated the two germline ends. Germline CDR1 reads KGHDR; CDR2 reads SFDVKD. The CDR3 has 18 residues. CDR3 nucleotide sequence: TGTGCCACCAGTGATCCGTCAGGCGGGGTGTATAGCAATCAGCCCCAGCATTTT. Protein: CATSDPSGGVYSNQPQHF.

The chain combines TRBV5-4 with TRBJ1-5, with a weak D call TRBD1 (6 bases). Trimming cost V 3 bases and J 7 bases, with 11 bases left between them. Germline V gene sequence: CDR1 SGHNT, CDR2 YYREEE (reference sequence). The CDR3 runs to 13 residues. In DNA, the CDR3 is TGTGCCAGCAGCTCTGGTGGGGGCCAGCCCCAGCATTTT. This codes for CASSSGGGQPQHF.

This chain uses TRBV11-1 with TRBJ2-5; 7 bases map to TRBD2. The CDR3 sequence is 14 residues long. J was trimmed by 5 bases and V by 5 bases; bases with no gene match: 8. Per germline, CDR1 SGHAT and CDR2 FQDESV (reference sequence). CDR3 sequence: CASSATRGGETQYF. CDR3 DNA: TGTGCCAGCAGCGCAACCCGGGGAGGGGAGACCCAGTACTTC.

The rearrangement joins TRBV28 to TRBJ1-5, with no clear D. The germline V gene encodes CDR1 MDHEN and CDR2 SYDVKM. The CDR3 contains 10 residues. V lost 4 bases to trimming and J lost 11 bases, with 6 bases between them. CDR3 protein: CASSSQAQHF. The DNA for the CDR3 is TGTGCCAGCAGTTCCCAGGCCCAGCATTTT.

The chain combines TRBV7-9 with TRBJ1-2; a possible D gene is TRBD1 (5 bases). Trimming cost V 0 bases and J 4 bases, with 9 bases left between them. The V gene's germline CDR1 is SEHNR and CDR2 FQNEAQ (reference sequence). This CDR3 spans 14 amino acids. CDR3 bases: TGTGCCAGCAGCTTAGCCAGGGCTGGCTATGGCTACACCTTC. It is translated as CASSLARAGYGYTF.

The V gene is TRBV3-1 (or the pseudogene TRBV3-2), the J gene TRBJ2-5; D is ambiguous. CDR1 is LGHDT and CDR2 is YNNKEL in the germline V gene (reference sequence). The V end lost 4 bases, the J end lost 2 bases, and 14 bases lay between the germline ends. The CDR3 runs 15 residues. The CDR3 coding sequence is TGTGCCAGCAGCCTTCTCGGCAGGAATCAAGAGACCCAGTACTTC. It codes for CASSLLGRNQETQYF.

This clone was observed a few times. The gene calls are TRBV3-1 (or the pseudogene TRBV3-2) and TRBJ1-2; D not resolved. The germline CDR1 and CDR2 sequences are LGHDT and YNNKEL (reference sequence). The germline V and J ends were trimmed by 4 bases and 2 bases, with 11 bases remaining between them. The CDR3 loop spans 14 amino acids. The CDR3 loop is CASSPTGRNYGYTF. CDR3 DNA sequence: TGTGCCAGCAGCCCTACCGGGAGAAACTATGGCTACACCTTC.

The V call is TRBV7-3, the J call TRBJ1-1; D is perhaps TRBD1 (6 bases). V lost 11 bases, J lost 6 bases, and 28 bases lay in between. The CDR3 length is 16 residues. CDR1 SGHTA and CDR2 FQGTGA come from the germline V gene. CDR3 residues: CAELCYLAGEKSEAFF. CDR3 in DNA: TGTGCCGAACTCTGTTATTTGGCAGGGGAAAAATCTGAAGCTTTCTTT.

The V and J genes are TRBV7-2 and TRBJ1-1; D not resolved. CDR1 and CDR2 from the germline V gene are SGHTA and FQGNSA. The germline V and J ends were trimmed by 10 bases and 7 bases, with 19 bases remaining between them. There are 13 residues in the CDR3. The CDR3 bases are TGTGCCACCCCCGTTGCCGGGAATCTTGAAGCTTTCTTT. Its protein is CATPVAGNLEAFF.

The chain has TRBV5-1 and TRBJ1-6; D gene uncertain. The germline V gene has CDR1 SGHRS and CDR2 YFSETQ. CDR3 length: 15 residues. The V end was cut by 0 bases, the J end by 7 bases, with 11 bases between. Here the CDR3 DNA reads TGCGCCAGCAGCTTGGCTGGGAGTAGGAATTCACCCCTCCACTTT. It encodes CASSLAGSRNSPLHF.

The rearrangement joins TRBV7-9 to TRBJ1-1, with D possibly TRBD1 on 5 matching bases. The V and J ends lost 4 bases and 2 bases respectively, with 14 bases between them. The CDR3 contains 15 residues. Per germline, CDR1 SEHNR and CDR2 FQNEAQ (reference sequence). In DNA form, the CDR3 reads TGTGCCAGCAGCTCACCTCGGCAGGGCAACACTGAAGCTTTCTTT. It specifies CASSSPRQGNTEAFF.

CDR3 bases: TGTGCCAGCAGTACCACAGGGACCAGTCAGCCCCAGCATTTT. Protein sequence: CASSTTGTSQPQHF. V and J are TRBV27 and TRBJ1-5; D is possibly TRBD1 (6 bases). Germline-derived CDR1 and CDR2 are MNHEY and SMNVEV (reference sequence). With 5 bases removed from V and 6 bases from J, the gap between germline ends came to 14 bases. There are 14 residues in the CDR3.

The rearrangement links TRBV25-1 to TRBJ2-7, with D perhaps matching TRBD1 (5 bases). The CDR3 loop spans 13 amino acids. CDR1 is MGHDK, CDR2 SYGVNS, per germline. The V end was cut by 4 bases, the J end by 2 bases, with 9 bases between. CDR3 coding DNA: TGTGCCAGCAGTGCCAGGGCCCCCTACGAGCAGTACTTC. Translation: CASSARAPYEQYF.

The V gene is TRBV18, the J gene TRBJ2-1, with 12 bases fitting TRBD2. The CDR3 spans 17 residues. Germline values: CDR1 KGHSH, CDR2 LQKENI. V lost 3 bases and J lost 2; bases outside the gene matches: 5. The CDR3 sequence: CASSPTSGGATYNEQFF. The CDR3 DNA reads as TGTGCCAGCTCACCGACTAGCGGGGGTGCAACCTACAATGAGCAGTTCTTC.

The V and J genes are TRBV18 and TRBJ1-4, with a possible D match to TRBD1 (6 bases). The CDR3 runs to 15 residues. Germline V CDR1 and CDR2: KGHSH, LQKENI. Trimming removed 6 bases at V and 8 bases at J, with 19 bases between. This CDR3 reads CASSPGQQGSEKLFF. The DNA for the CDR3 is TGTGCCAGCTCGCCTGGACAGCAAGGCTCGGAAAAACTGTTTTTT.

The gene calls are TRBV11-2 and TRBJ1-1, with 9 nucleotides matching TRBD1. The CDR3 has 18 amino acids. With 5 bases clipped from V and 5 bases from J, the junction kept 18 bases outside the gene matches. Germline-derived CDR1 and CDR2 are SGHAT and FQNNGV. The CDR3 DNA reads as TGTGCCAGCAGCATAAGACGCCGGGACAGGGAAGCGAAGACTGAAGCTTTCTTT. It translates to CASSIRRRDREAKTEAFF.

This sequence joins TRBV3-1 (or the pseudogene TRBV3-2) and TRBJ1-2; D remains ambiguous. CDR3 length equals 17 residues. V was pared by 5 bases and J by 4 bases, with 23 bases between. Germline V lookup: CDR1 LGHDT, CDR2 YNNKEL (reference sequence). Here the CDR3 reads CASSSDSLARKTYGYTF. The DNA for the CDR3 is TGTGCCAGCAGCTCAGATAGTTTGGCGCGGAAAACCTATGGCTACACCTTC.

This clone was seen more than once but under ten times. The chain uses TRBV6-5 and TRBJ1-3; D ambiguous. Trimming stripped 2 bases from V and 1 base from J, with 6 bases between. Germline V lookup: CDR1 MNHEY, CDR2 SVGAGI. This CDR3 is 14 amino acids long. The CDR3, as DNA: TGTGCCAGCAGTTACGCCGCGTCTGGAAACACCATATATTTT. Its protein is CASSYAASGNTIYF.

J is TRBJ2-3 and V is TRBV3-1 (or the pseudogene TRBV3-2), with 7 bases identical to TRBD2. The CDR3 contains 14 residues. V shed 6 bases and J 3 bases; nucleotides not matched to a gene: 6. Germline V gives CDR1 LGHDT, CDR2 YNNKEL (reference sequence). The CDR3 sequence: CASRQRGTTDTQYF. CDR3 nucleotide sequence: TGTGCCAGCAGACAGCGGGGAACAACAGATACGCAGTATTTT.

The V and J genes are TRBV7-2 and TRBJ2-3; maybe TRBD2 (5 bases). This CDR3 contains 19 residues. CDR1 is SGHTA, CDR2 FQGNSA, per germline. Trimming left V 4 bases short and J 1 base short, with 24 bases between. CDR3 residues: CASSSLPREIPTRTDTQYF. CDR3 bases: TGTGCCAGCAGCTCCCTTCCCCGGGAAATACCAACCCGCACAGATACGCAGTATTTT.

The chain is built from TRBV7-2 and TRBJ1-6; a weak D match, TRBD1 (6 bases). Trimming pared 5 bases from V and 5 bases from J, leaving 13 bases between. CDR1 and CDR2 from the germline V gene are SGHTA and FQGNSA. This CDR3 has 15 residues. CDR3 DNA: TGTGCCAGCAGCCAAGGGACATTAAATAATTCACCCCTCCACTTT. Protein product: CASSQGTLNNSPLHF.

The chain uses TRBV20-1 and TRBJ2-3, with 9 nucleotides matching TRBD2. The germline V gene has CDR1 DFQATT and CDR2 SNEGSKA (reference sequence). V shed 3 bases and J 0 bases; nucleotides not matched to a gene: 4. This CDR3 has 15 residues. CDR3 coding DNA: TGCAGTGCTAGTCTAGCGGGATCTAGCACAGATACGCAGTATTTT. The encoded protein is CSASLAGSSTDTQYF.